Given below is one TCR beta chain in context. Using immunoSEQ multiplex PCR, the repertoire was profiled, and TCRdb retains in-frame clones only, with some absent. The table lists about 2 million clones, about 95% of them singletons. The CDR3 sequence is 13 residues long. Germline loops: CDR1 SEHNR, CDR2 FQNEAQ (reference sequence). The V gene lost 6 bases and the J gene lost 2 bases, with 9 bases spanning the gap. This specimen belongs to a study of shared clonotypes between healthy human individuals. J is TRBJ2-3 and V is TRBV7-9; no clear D. Material: naive CD4+ T cells sorted from blood. The subset denotes: CD45RA+ positively selected. The sequence was collected from a man aged 18-30 years in good health. In DNA, the CDR3 is TGTGCCAGCAGAAGTGGAGCCACAGATACGCAGTATTTT. Amino acid sequence: CASRSGATDTQYF.